The table lists the clone carrying this TCR beta chain with a few counts. No antigen is known for it. The iRepertoire nested amplicon-rescue multiplex PCR amplified TCR alpha and beta CDR3s from RNA. Using its own MiXCR run on the multiplex PCR reads, TCRdb lists one record per CDR3 protein. Found here are more than 95,000 distinct CDR3 sequences, around 28% of them singletons; the top ten hold 44%. Germline CDR1 is LGHNA and CDR2 is YNFKEQ. The CDR3 consists of 15 residues. Trimming removed 1 base at V and 0 bases at J, with 10 bases between. This specimen belongs to a study of glioma-infiltrating T cells. The study's findings and limits: Tissue-blood divergence was below expectation in non-neoplastic patients, above in gliomas.

Input material: glioma tissue, nonneoplastic brain tissue, or PBMCs (not recorded which). V and J are TRBV4-2 and TRBJ2-7; no definite D call. The TCR sequence derives from a human donor with low-grade glioma or glioblastoma, undergoing nonglioma brain surgery, or in good health (not recorded which). The CDR3 nucleotides are TGTGCCAGCAGCCAAGGATACAGTGCCTCCTACGAGCAGTACTTC. Amino acid sequence: CASSQGYSASYEQYF.